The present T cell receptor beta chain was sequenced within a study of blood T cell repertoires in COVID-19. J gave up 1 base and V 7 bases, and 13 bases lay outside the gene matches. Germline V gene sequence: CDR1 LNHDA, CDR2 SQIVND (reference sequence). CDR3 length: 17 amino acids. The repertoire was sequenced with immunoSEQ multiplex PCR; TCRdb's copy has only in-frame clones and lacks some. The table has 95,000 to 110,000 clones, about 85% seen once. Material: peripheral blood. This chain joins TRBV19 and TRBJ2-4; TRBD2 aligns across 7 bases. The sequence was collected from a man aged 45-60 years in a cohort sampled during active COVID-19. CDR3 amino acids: CASNDGGGRWAKNIQYF. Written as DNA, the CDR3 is TGTGCCAGTAACGATGGGGGGGGACGGTGGGCCAAAAACATTCAGTACTTC. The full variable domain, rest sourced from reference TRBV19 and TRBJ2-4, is DGGITQSPKYLFRKEGQNVTLSCEQNLNHDAMYWYRQDPGQGLRLIYYSQIVNDFQKGDIAEGYSVSREKKESFPLTVTSAQKNPTAFYLCASNDGGGRWAKNIQYFGAGTRLSVL.